The next 25 T cell receptor beta chains were all read from a single sample in a study of blood T cell repertoires in COVID-19. TCRdb's table, derived via immunoSEQ multiplex PCR, lists solely in-frame clones and lacks some. Among some 360,000 clones listed, roughly nine tenths were seen once. The sequenced sample consisted of peripheral blood. These receptors were collected from a woman aged 60 to 75 with COVID-19, enrolled during active disease.

The chain has TRBV29-1 and TRBJ1-4, with 8 bases identical to TRBD1. Per the germline V gene, CDR1 is SQVTM and CDR2 is ANQGSEA. V gave up 0 bases and J gave up 8 bases; unmatched junction bases: 8. CDR3 length: 15 amino acids. The CDR3 nucleotides read TGCAGCGTTGAAGACCGGACAGGGTTGGGGGAAAAACTGTTTTTT. Protein product: CSVEDRTGLGEKLFF. Full variable domain (rest looked up from reference TRBV29-1 and TRBJ1-4): SAVISQKPSRDICQRGTSLTIQCQVDSQVTMMFWYRQQPGQSLTLIATANQGSEATYESGFVIDKFPISRPNLTFSTLTVSNMSPEDSSIYLCSVEDRTGLGEKLFFGSGTQLSVL.

This rearrangement joins TRBV3-1 (or the pseudogene TRBV3-2) to TRBJ1-2; tentatively, D is TRBD1 (5 bases). Germline V gene sequence: CDR1 LGHDT, CDR2 YNNKEL (reference sequence). Trimming left V 4 bases short and J 3 bases short, with 6 bases between. This CDR3 has 12 amino acids. The CDR3 DNA sequence: TGTGCCAGCAGCCGGGGGGACTATGGCTACACCTTC. It codes for CASSRGDYGYTF.

The rearrangement links TRBV6-5 to TRBJ2-7; possibly TRBD1 for D (6 bases). The V gene's germline CDR1 is MNHEY and CDR2 SVGAGI. There are 13 residues in the CDR3. Trimming left V 2 bases short and J 7 bases short, with 12 bases between. The CDR3 nucleotides read TGTGCCAGCAGTTACGGGACCACAGGGGAGCAGTACTTC. This encodes CASSYGTTGEQYF.

This clone was observed a handful of times. The gene calls are TRBV3-1 (or the pseudogene TRBV3-2) and TRBJ2-5; 13 bases fit TRBD2. The CDR3 extends over 15 amino acids. The V segment lost 6 bases and the J segment 5 bases; nucleotides outside the gene matches: 6. Germline lookup yields CDR1 LGHDT and CDR2 YNNKEL (reference sequence). This CDR3 reads CASSRWTSGGETQYF. The CDR3 DNA reads TGTGCCAGCAGTCGATGGACTAGCGGGGGTGAGACCCAGTACTTC.

This rearrangement joins TRBV15 to TRBJ2-4; 8 positions match TRBD1. V lost 0 bases, J lost 4 bases, and 5 bases stayed unmatched. Looked up from germline, CDR1 is LNHNV and CDR2 is YYDKDF (reference sequence). The CDR3 sequence is 16 residues long. CDR3: CATSRDPRTGKNIQYF. CDR3 nucleotide sequence: TGTGCCACCAGCAGAGACCCGAGGACAGGGAAAAACATTCAGTACTTC.

The V call is TRBV25-1, the J call TRBJ2-4; D perhaps matches TRBD1 (7 bases). This CDR3 has 16 amino acids. CDR1 and CDR2 (germline): MGHDK, SYGVNS. The V and J ends lost 1 base and 6 bases respectively, with 16 bases between them. CDR3 coding DNA: TGTGCCAGCAGTGAATTAGGGGCGGGACAGCGAAACATTCAGTACTTC. Its protein is CASSELGAGQRNIQYF.

This chain links TRBV6-5 with TRBJ1-4; 8 bases map to TRBD1. Germline V gene data show CDR1 as MNHEY and CDR2 as SVGAGI. Trimming at V came to 4 bases and at J to 6 bases, leaving 4 bases not matched to a gene. This CDR3 comprises 14 residues. The DNA of the CDR3 is TGTGCCAGCAGTTCAGGGGGCATCTATGAAAAACTGTTTTTT. Its translation: CASSSGGIYEKLFF.

V usage is TRBV18 and J usage is TRBJ1-5; D gene ambiguous. V lost 1 base to trimming and J lost 0 bases, with 7 bases between them. The CDR3 is 15 residues long. Germline V gene lookup returns CDR1 KGHSH and CDR2 LQKENI. The CDR3 here is CASSPRLDSNQPQHF. CDR3 bases: TGTGCCAGCTCACCACGGCTCGATAGCAATCAGCCCCAGCATTTT. The full variable domain, rest sourced from reference TRBV18 and TRBJ1-5, is NAGVMQNPRHLVRRRGQEARLRCSPMKGHSHVYWYRQLPEEGLKFMVYLQKENIIDESGMPKERFSAEFPKEGPSILRIQQVVRGDSAAYFCASSPRLDSNQPQHFGDGTRLSIL.

This chain uses TRBV18 with TRBJ1-6, with TRBD1 matching 7 bases. J was trimmed by 5 bases and V by 6 bases; bases with no gene match: 7. Looked up from germline, CDR1 is KGHSH and CDR2 is LQKENI. The CDR3 extends over 15 amino acids. The chain's CDR3 is CASSSSGTDNSPLHF. In nucleotides, the CDR3 is TGTGCCAGCTCGTCTTCCGGGACAGATAATTCACCCCTCCACTTT.

This clone occurred once. The V gene is TRBV6-5, the J gene TRBJ2-5; D is possibly TRBD1 (6 bases). The V and J ends lost 3 bases and 7 bases respectively, with 18 bases between them. Germline assignment: CDR1 MNHEY and CDR2 SVGAGI. This CDR3 has 15 amino acids. CDR3 in amino acids: CASSYNRAAVGTQYF. DNA for the CDR3: TGTGCCAGCAGTTATAACAGGGCCGCGGTGGGGACCCAGTACTTC.

This clone was counted a single time. The chain has TRBV28 and TRBJ1-6; D is undetermined. Trimming shortened V by 3 bases and J by 9 bases, and 12 bases separated the two germline ends. There are 14 residues in the CDR3. The germline V gene has CDR1 MDHEN and CDR2 SYDVKM. CDR3 bases: TGTGCCAGCAGTTTGCCCGCAGGAGGTTCACCCCTCCACTTT. Protein: CASSLPAGGSPLHF. Using reference TRBV28 and TRBJ1-6 for the parts outside the CDR3, the full variable domain is DVKVTQSSRYLVKRTGEKVFLECVQDMDHENMFWYRQDPGLGLRLIYFSYDVKMKEKGDIPEGYSVSREKKERFSLILESASTNQTSMYLCASSLPAGGSPLHFGNGTRLTVT.

This chain joins TRBV12-3 or TRBV12-4 and TRBJ1-5; no definite D call. Deletions cut 3 bases from V and 2 bases from J, with 5 bases between. CDR3 length: 13 amino acids. The CDR3 protein is CASSFTRNQPQHF. The CDR3 bases are TGTGCCAGCAGTTTCACACGCAATCAGCCCCAGCATTTT.

V is TRBV7-3 and J is TRBJ2-7; TRBD2 matches 8 bases. Trimming at V came to 4 bases and at J to 4 bases, leaving 6 bases not matched to a gene. Germline V CDR1 and CDR2: SGHTA, FQGTGA. CDR3 size: 14 residues. The CDR3 reads CASSSPGTRYEQYF. CDR3 DNA sequence: TGTGCCAGCAGCTCCCCCGGGACTAGGTACGAGCAGTACTTC.

The V call is TRBV6-5, the J call TRBJ1-3; D uncertain. The CDR3 consists of 13 residues. Trimming pared 6 bases from V and 4 bases from J, leaving 10 bases between. Germline V gene data show CDR1 as MNHEY and CDR2 as SVGAGI. The CDR3 loop reads CASSSTRGNTIYF. CDR3 sequence (DNA): TGTGCCAGCAGCTCTACGAGGGGAAACACCATATATTTT.

This chain links TRBV28 with TRBJ1-5, with D possibly being TRBD1 (5 bases). The V and J ends lost 2 bases and 7 bases respectively, with 12 bases between them. Germline-derived CDR1 and CDR2 are MDHEN and SYDVKM. This CDR3 has 14 residues. In DNA, the CDR3 is TGTGCCAGCAGTTTACCAGGGCTAGGACAGCCCCAGCATTTT. Translated: CASSLPGLGQPQHF.

The chain combines TRBV5-4 with TRBJ1-6; 12 nucleotides match TRBD1. The germline gives CDR1 SGHNT, CDR2 YYREEE (reference sequence). The J segment lost 6 bases and the V segment lost 4 bases, leaving 5 bases of the junction unmatched. This CDR3 spans 16 amino acids. As DNA, the CDR3 is TGTGCCAGCAGCCGCGGGACAGGGGGCATTAATTCACCCCTCCACTTT. Protein product: CASSRGTGGINSPLHF.

The chain recombines TRBV5-6 with TRBJ1-1; TRBD1 might be the D (5 bases). Trimming took 2 bases from V and 7 from J, leaving 18 bases between them. The germline V gene encodes CDR1 SGHDT and CDR2 YYEEEE. The CDR3 has 15 amino acids. The CDR3 coding sequence is TGTGCCAGCAGCTTAACGACGTGGGGCTACTTTGAAGCTTTCTTT. This sequence encodes CASSLTTWGYFEAFF.

The chain recombines TRBV3-1 (or the pseudogene TRBV3-2) with TRBJ1-1; weak D call: TRBD1 (6 bases). The CDR3 length is 13 residues. Trimming pared 3 bases from V and 3 bases from J, leaving 8 bases between. CDR1 is LGHDT and CDR2 is YNNKEL in the germline V gene (reference sequence). CDR3 sequence (DNA): TGTGCCAGCAGCCAGGGACATTACACTGAAGCTTTCTTT. This sequence encodes CASSQGHYTEAFF.

The chain recombines TRBV5-1 with TRBJ2-7, with 10 bases matching TRBD1. The V gene end was trimmed by 4 bases and the J gene end by 2 bases; junction bases not matched to a gene: 12. The CDR3 consists of 17 residues. Germline V lookup: CDR1 SGHRS, CDR2 YFSETQ. The CDR3 nucleotides are TGCGCCAGCAGCCAGCGTCCCGGGACAGGGGAAGCCTACGAGCAGTACTTC. This gives the protein CASSQRPGTGEAYEQYF.

This clone was seen just once. A much larger clone sits a single nucleotide away, making a read error possible. The chain uses TRBV4-1 and TRBJ1-1; D is unresolved. Germline-derived CDR1 and CDR2 are MGHRA and YSYEKL. There are 19 residues in the CDR3. Trimming removed 0 bases from V and 1 base from J, with 21 bases in between. CDR3 nucleotide sequence: TGCGCCAGCAGCCAAGATTTGGTCAGGTTATTACTGACGAACACTGAAGCTTTCTTT. It yields the protein CASSQDLVRLLLTNTEAFF.

The chain joins TRBV27 to TRBJ2-6, with TRBD1 as a possible D gene (6 bases). The length of the CDR3 is 15 residues. Germline assignment: CDR1 MNHEY and CDR2 SMNVEV (reference sequence). The V gene lost 4 bases and the J gene lost 5 bases, with 12 bases spanning the gap. The CDR3, as DNA: TGTGCCAGCAGTTCCGACCGGGACAGGGCCAACGTCCTGACTTTC. Its protein is CASSSDRDRANVLTF.

The chain has TRBV14 and TRBJ1-2; 10 positions agree with TRBD1. CDR1 SGHDN and CDR2 FVKESK come from the germline V gene. This CDR3 region has 15 residues. Trimming took 3 bases from V and 6 from J; bases not matched to a gene: 7. CDR3 protein: CASSHRDRGRDGYTF. The CDR3 nucleotides are TGTGCCAGCAGCCACCGGGACAGGGGTCGGGATGGCTACACCTTC.

The genes are TRBV18 and TRBJ1-1; 7 positions agree with TRBD1. CDR3 length: 15 residues. Germline V gives CDR1 KGHSH, CDR2 LQKENI. V was clipped by 4 bases and J by 3 bases; unmatched bases: 8. The CDR3 sequence is CASSLTGAEYTEAFF. The CDR3, as DNA: TGTGCCAGCTCACTCACAGGGGCCGAATACACTGAAGCTTTCTTT.

The V gene is TRBV4-2, the J gene TRBJ2-3; D gene uncertain. The V end lost 2 bases, the J end lost 0 bases, and 9 bases lay between the germline ends. The CDR3 is 15 amino acids. Per germline, CDR1 LGHNA and CDR2 YNFKEQ. This CDR3 is CASSQRPVSTDTQYF. In DNA form, the CDR3 reads TGTGCCAGCAGCCAACGTCCGGTGAGCACAGATACGCAGTATTTT.

The chain combines TRBV19 with TRBJ2-5, with D possibly being TRBD1 (6 bases). V was cut by 7 bases and J by 1 base, with 10 bases left in between. The CDR3 runs 13 residues. Germline V gene lookup returns CDR1 LNHDA and CDR2 SQIVND (reference sequence). CDR3 DNA sequence: TGTGCCAGTAAGCTCAGGGGCCAAGAGACCCAGTACTTC. Translation gives CASKLRGQETQYF.